This TCR beta chain was recorded in a study of T cell repertoires in cytomegalovirus infection. Study context: Public TCR beta signatures provided an indication of both CMV infection and a matching HLA type.

Note on this clonotype: The target antigen is unknown.

Germline CDR1 reads SQVTM; CDR2 reads ANQGSEA. V gave up 4 bases and J gave up 3 bases, with 27 bases separating them. This CDR3 is built from 18 residues. TCRdb passed the reads through MiXCR, listing each CDR3 protein once. The profile shows roughly 200,000 distinct CDR3 sequences, less than 50% of them singletons. Study observations and caveats: HLA-C-restricted CMV-specific TCR beta clonotypes were dominant in the ex vivo response. Adding up the frequency of public TCR beta families identified people who carried CMV plus the relevant HLA.

The starting material was CD8+ T cells from cultured PBMCs, obtained from culture after CMV antigen stimulation. This chain joins TRBV29-1 and TRBJ1-1, with a weak D call TRBD1 (5 bases). The sequence came from a human donor in good health (CMV status not recorded). Some clones in this sample may be carry-over from other donors' samples. CDR3 loop: CSVGAPGGLLRRHTEAFF. The CDR3, as DNA: TGCAGCGTTGGGGCCCCGGGGGGTCTTCTCCGACGGCACACTGAAGCTTTCTTT.